Each of the 4 T cell receptor beta chains below was sequenced from the same sample in a study of prognosis after radiotherapy for stage I lung cancer. Using two-round multiplex PCR, the authors amplified TCR beta CDR3 from genomic DNA. TRBV and TRBJ genes each had their own specific primers in first-round PCR. TCRdb fed the multiplex PCR reads into MiXCR, producing one record per CDR3 protein. The sample records nearly 35,000 distinct CDR3 sequences, around 30% being singletons. The material was PBMCs, obtained before or after stereotactic body radiation therapy (not recorded which). These receptor sequences come from a donor aged 50 or older with non-small cell lung cancer.

This clonotype has a single count. The CDR3 DNA sequence: TGTGCCAGCAGTACACGGACAGTGGCGAGACACGAGCAGTACTTC. Translating it yields CASSTRTVARHEQYF. The J gene is TRBJ2-7, the V gene TRBV12-3 or TRBV12-4; weak D call: TRBD1 (6 bases). CDR3 length equals 15 residues. Trimming cost V 5 bases and J 5 bases, with 19 bases left between them.

This clonotype was observed many times. The chain has TRBV19 and TRBJ2-3, with 8 bases matching TRBD2. With 1 base clipped from V and 4 bases from J, the junction kept 1 base outside the gene matches. This CDR3 spans 14 amino acids. Germline assignment: CDR1 LNHDA and CDR2 SQIVND (reference sequence). Here the CDR3 reads CASSIAGGPDTQYF. The CDR3 nucleotides are TGTGCCAGTAGTATAGCGGGGGGGCCAGATACGCAGTATTTT.

As for this clonotype: A far larger clone is a single base away, which makes a read error likely. The CDR3 does not close with the conserved phenylalanine or tryptophan, likely indicating a read error. The chain has TRBV19 and TRBJ2-5, with no clear D. The J call is uncertain, as TRBJ2-1 better fits the DNA end. The CDR3 totals 13 residues. Germline CDR1 LNHDA, CDR2 SQIVND (reference sequence). The CDR3 DNA is TGTGCCAGTAGTAGGGTCCCAGTTACTGAGCAGTTCTTA. It codes for CASSRVPVTEQFL.

Many counts were recorded for this clonotype. V is TRBV7-2 and J is TRBJ1-3, with D hard to call. CDR3 length: 14 amino acids. Germline loops: CDR1 SGHTA, CDR2 FQGNSA. Trimming removed 3 bases at V and 0 bases at J, with 6 bases between. In DNA, the CDR3 is TGTGCCAGCAGCTTTCCGAACTCTGGAAACACCATATATTTT. Amino acids: CASSFPNSGNTIYF.